The rows below give T cell receptor beta chains drawn from one sample of a study of identical twins. Each CDR3 protein is one row after TCRdb ran MiXCR on the 5' RACE reads. The table shows 550,000 to 800,000 distinct CDR3 sequences, with just over 7% occurring only once. This sample also belongs to another study, concerning yellow fever vaccine responses in identical twins.

The material sequenced was PBMCs. The receptors were gathered from a woman aged 18-29 years in good health. CDR3s include the opening cysteine and the closing phenylalanine or tryptophan. D genes are given only for firm matches. Clone size, where shown, is once, few, many, or a class for clones that have expanded.

abundance	v_gene	j_gene	d_gene	CDR3aa	CDR3nt
NA	TRBV5-6	TRBJ2-1	NA	CASSSWTLRDNEQFF	TGTGCCAGCAGCTCATGGACTCTTCGGGACAATGAGCAGTTCTTC
NA	TRBV7-9	TRBJ2-1	TRBD2	CASSLTAGGAHEQFF	TGTGCCAGCAGCTTAACAGCGGGAGGGGCGCATGAGCAGTTCTTC
NA	TRBV10-3	TRBJ2-2	NA	CAISDLLGTGELFF	TGTGCCATCAGTGATCTATTAGGAACCGGGGAGCTGTTTTTT
few	TRBV4-1	TRBJ2-7	TRBD1	CASSQPPDRGSYEQYF	TGCGCCAGCAGCCAACCGCCGGACAGGGGCTCCTACGAGCAGTACTTC
few	TRBV11-1	TRBJ2-1	NA	CASSFPGAGEQFF	TGTGCCAGCAGCTTTCCGGGAGCTGGTGAGCAGTTCTTC
NA	TRBV5-1	TRBJ1-1	NA	CASRAGALRTEAFF	TGCGCCAGCAGGGCAGGGGCCCTGAGGACTGAAGCTTTCTTT
many	TRBV4-1	TRBJ2-3	NA	CASSQDEAIPSTDTQYF	TGCGCCAGCAGCCAAGATGAAGCGATTCCAAGCACAGATACGCAGTATTTT
NA	TRBV20-1	TRBJ2-3	NA	CSARDPRVSQYF	TGCAGTGCTAGAGATCCCCGCGTGTCGCAGTATTTT
few	TRBV10-2	TRBJ2-2	NA	CASRGGPGELFF	TGCGCCAGCAGGGGGGGGCCCGGGGAGCTGTTTTTT
NA	TRBV2	TRBJ1-1	NA	CASRGLKGVAEAFF	TGTGCCAGCAGGGGGTTAAAGGGGGTGGCTGAAGCTTTCTTT
NA	TRBV4-1	TRBJ2-7	NA	CASSQVSPRGHEQYF	TGCGCCAGCAGCCAAGTATCACCCCGGGGCCACGAGCAGTACTTC
many	TRBV12-3/TRBV12-4	TRBJ1-1	NA	CASSFRGAGQNTEAFF	TGTGCCAGCAGCTTTCGAGGAGCGGGCCAGAACACTGAAGCTTTCTTT
few	TRBV6-5	TRBJ1-5	TRBD1	CASSYSTPNRGSDQPQHF	TGTGCCAGCAGTTACTCGACCCCGAACAGGGGATCGGATCAGCCCCAGCATTTT
few	TRBV10-3	TRBJ1-1	NA	CAISEGAEAFF	TGTGCCATCAGTGAGGGGGCTGAAGCTTTCTTT
few	TRBV6-1	TRBJ2-1	TRBD2	CASSRGTGGGVFEQFF	TGTGCCAGCAGCCGGGGGACTGGCGGGGGAGTTTTTGAGCAGTTCTTC
few	TRBV5-1	TRBJ2-6	TRBD1	CASSFQPGQGNSGANVLTF	TGCGCCAGCAGCTTCCAACCGGGACAGGGAAACTCTGGGGCCAACGTCCTGACTTTC
NA	TRBV28	TRBJ2-7	NA	CASSFPPASYEQYF	TGTGCCAGCAGTTTCCCCCCGGCCTCCTACGAGCAGTACTTC
NA	TRBV28	TRBJ2-5	NA	CASSFGDSIAETQYF	TGTGCCAGCAGTTTTGGCGACAGCATTGCGGAGACCCAGTACTTC
many	TRBV29-1	TRBJ2-1	TRBD2	CSGRLAVGPNEQFF	TGCAGCGGGAGACTAGCGGTGGGACCCAATGAGCAGTTCTTC
NA	TRBV20-1	TRBJ2-1	NA	CSARVSPGQFF	TGCAGTGCTAGAGTATCCCCTGGGCAGTTCTTC
few	TRBV27	TRBJ1-1	NA	CASRQMGNEAFF	TGTGCCAGCAGACAAATGGGGAATGAAGCTTTCTTT
many	TRBV12-3/TRBV12-4	TRBJ1-5	TRBD1	CASRATGNNQPQHF	TGTGCCAGCAGAGCGACAGGGAACAATCAGCCCCAGCATTTT
many	TRBV10-2	TRBJ2-1	TRBD2	CASRDSGTGGNEQFF	TGCGCCAGCAGGGATTCCGGGACGGGGGGCAATGAGCAGTTCTTC
many	TRBV28	TRBJ2-3	TRBD2	CASSLLREGNTDTQYF	TGTGCCAGCAGTTTATTGCGGGAGGGTAACACAGATACGCAGTATTTT
few	TRBV9	TRBJ2-1	TRBD2	CASSVGYSGLAINNEQFF	TGTGCCAGCAGCGTAGGATATTCGGGACTAGCGATAAACAATGAGCAGTTCTTC
NA	TRBV10-3	TRBJ2-5	NA	CAISDGFGGNLETQYF	TGTGCCATCAGTGATGGTTTTGGGGGCAATCTGGAGACCCAGTACTTC
few	TRBV29-1	TRBJ2-1	TRBD2	CSLHSGAGREQFF	TGCAGCCTTCACTCGGGAGCGGGACGGGAGCAGTTCTTC
many	TRBV25-1	TRBJ1-1	TRBD1	CASRGTGGEAFF	TGTGCCAGCAGAGGGACAGGGGGTGAAGCTTTCTTT